This entry lists 6 T cell receptor beta chains sequenced from one sample in a study of cytomegalovirus exposure and HLA in healthy donors. Primers included in the PCR were 60 Vbeta and 13 Jbeta primers. Sequenced by immunoSEQ multiplex PCR; TCRdb stores in-frame clones only, minus some. The sample lists 100,000 to 150,000 clones; around 70% were seen once. Material for sequencing was PBMCs. These TCRs come from a man aged 40-49 years in good health and CMV-seropositive.

The sample holds one count of this clone. J is TRBJ2-3 and V is TRBV25-1; D may be TRBD2 (5 bases). The CDR3 loop spans 13 amino acids. Germline CDR1 is MGHDK and CDR2 is SYGVNS. Trimming removed 6 bases at V and 6 bases at J, with 13 bases between. In nucleotides, the CDR3 is TGTGCCAGCAGCGCGGGTGCAAGGGATACGCAGTATTTT. This sequence encodes CASSAGARDTQYF. The whole variable domain, remainder taken from reference TRBV25-1 and TRBJ2-3, is EADIYQTPRYLVIGTGKKITLECSQTMGHDKMYWYQQDPGMELHLIHYSYGVNSTEKGDLSSESTVSRIRTEHFPLTLESARPSHTSQYLCASSAGARDTQYFGPGTRLTVL.

The sample holds a few counts of this clone. The chain uses TRBV25-1 and TRBJ2-1; 13 nucleotides agree with TRBD2. This CDR3 spans 16 amino acids. Germline loops: CDR1 MGHDK, CDR2 SYGVNS. The J segment lost 7 bases and the V segment lost 3 bases, leaving 6 bases of the junction unmatched. CDR3 amino acids: CASSDTSGRALNEQFF. CDR3 in DNA: TGTGCCAGCAGTGATACTAGCGGGAGGGCCCTGAATGAGCAGTTCTTC.

The V call is TRBV7-9, the J call TRBJ2-7; possible D gene TRBD2, 6 bases. V lost 5 bases, J lost 5 bases, and 19 bases lay in between. Germline V gene lookup returns CDR1 SEHNR and CDR2 FQNEAQ (reference sequence). The CDR3 is made up of 15 amino acids. CDR3 coding DNA: TGTGCCAGCAGCGCGCCTTCGGGGGTGGTCCACGAGCAGTACTTC. Translated, it gives CASSAPSGVVHEQYF.

For this clone: Other DNA sequences in the sample encode the same CDR3. The V and J genes are TRBV5-4 and TRBJ1-5; D is uncertain. The V end lost 0 bases, the J end lost 5 bases, and 9 bases lay between the germline ends. CDR3 size: 14 residues. Germline V CDR1 and CDR2: SGHNT, YYREEE (reference sequence). The CDR3 coding sequence is TGTGCCAGCAGCTTGGGCAGGAAATATCAGCCCCAGCATTTT. Protein product: CASSLGRKYQPQHF.

This clone was counted between two and nine times. The V call is TRBV7-6, the J call TRBJ2-2; tentatively, D is TRBD2 (5 bases). This CDR3 has 13 residues. Germline V gene data show CDR1 as SGHVS and CDR2 as FNYEAQ. The V end lost 0 bases, the J end lost 6 bases, and 5 bases lay between the germline ends. The CDR3 DNA reads as TGTGCCAGCAGCTTAGCGGGAGCCGGGGAGCTGTTTTTT. Amino acid sequence: CASSLAGAGELFF.

V usage is TRBV19 and J usage is TRBJ2-1; 15 nucleotides agree with TRBD2. Germline loops: CDR1 LNHDA, CDR2 SQIVND (reference sequence). The trim removed 4 bases at V and 7 bases at J, leaving 11 bases unmatched. This CDR3 has 18 residues. CDR3 sequence reads: CASSTTGLAGGPRNEQFF. The CDR3 DNA sequence: TGTGCCAGTAGTACCACAGGACTAGCGGGAGGGCCTAGAAATGAGCAGTTCTTC.